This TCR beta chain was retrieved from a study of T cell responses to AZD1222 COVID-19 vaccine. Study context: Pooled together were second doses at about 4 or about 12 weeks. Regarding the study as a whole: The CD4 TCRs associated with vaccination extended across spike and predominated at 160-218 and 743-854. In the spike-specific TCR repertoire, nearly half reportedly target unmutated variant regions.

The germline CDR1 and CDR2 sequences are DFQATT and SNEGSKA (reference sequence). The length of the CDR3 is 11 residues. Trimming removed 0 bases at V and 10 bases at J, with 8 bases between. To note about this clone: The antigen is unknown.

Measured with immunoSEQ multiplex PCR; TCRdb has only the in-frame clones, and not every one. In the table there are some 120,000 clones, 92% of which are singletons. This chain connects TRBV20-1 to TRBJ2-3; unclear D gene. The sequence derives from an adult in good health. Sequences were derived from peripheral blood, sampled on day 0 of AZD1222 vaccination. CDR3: CSARDPLAQYF. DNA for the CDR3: TGCAGTGCTAGAGACCCTCTGGCGCAGTATTTT.